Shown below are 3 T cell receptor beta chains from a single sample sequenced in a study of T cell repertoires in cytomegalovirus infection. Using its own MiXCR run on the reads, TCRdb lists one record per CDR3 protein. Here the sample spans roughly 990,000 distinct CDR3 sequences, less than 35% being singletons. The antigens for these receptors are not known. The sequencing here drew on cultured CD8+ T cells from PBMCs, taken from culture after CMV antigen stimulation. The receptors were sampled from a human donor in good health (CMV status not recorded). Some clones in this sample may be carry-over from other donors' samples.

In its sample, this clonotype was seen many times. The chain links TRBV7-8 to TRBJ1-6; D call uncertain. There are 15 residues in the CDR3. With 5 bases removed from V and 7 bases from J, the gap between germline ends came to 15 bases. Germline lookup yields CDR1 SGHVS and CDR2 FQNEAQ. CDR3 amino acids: CASSLGRVWNSPLHF. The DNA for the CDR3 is TGTGCCAGCAGCCTCGGTCGGGTTTGGAATTCACCCCTCCACTTT.

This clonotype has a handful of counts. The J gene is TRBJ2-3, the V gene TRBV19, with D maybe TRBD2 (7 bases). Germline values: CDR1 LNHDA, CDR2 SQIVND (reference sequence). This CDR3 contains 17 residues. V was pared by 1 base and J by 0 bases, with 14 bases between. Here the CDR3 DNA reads TGTGCCAGTAGTATAGCGGGGGGCTACTTTAGCACAGATACGCAGTATTTT. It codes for CASSIAGGYFSTDTQYF.

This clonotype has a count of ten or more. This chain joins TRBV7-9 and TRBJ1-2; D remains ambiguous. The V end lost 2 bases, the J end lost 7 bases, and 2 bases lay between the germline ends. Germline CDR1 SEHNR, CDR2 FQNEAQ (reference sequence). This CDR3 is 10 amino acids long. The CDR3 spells CASSLTGYTF. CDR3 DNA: TGTGCCAGCAGCTTAACTGGCTACACCTTC. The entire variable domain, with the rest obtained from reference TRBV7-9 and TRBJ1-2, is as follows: DTGVSQNPRHKITKRGQNVTFRCDPISEHNRLYWYRQTLGQGPEFLTYFQNEAQLEKSRLLSDRFSAERPKGSFSTLEIQRTEQGDSAMYLCASSLTGYTFGSGTRLTVV.